This T cell receptor beta chain was documented in a study of T cell responses to AZD1222 COVID-19 vaccine (dated by TCRdb to about 2021). Background for the entire study: TCR sequencing covered 233 trial participants: 200 to 220 given two doses of AZD1222 and 26 given two doses of MenACWY control vaccine. Trial participants were enrolled into age subgroups of 18-55, 56-69 and 70-plus years, which contained about 150, 27 and 61 TCR-sequenced participants, respectively.

CDR3 length: 14 amino acids, cysteine to phenylalanine. Only the CDR3 DNA stays, 42 bases, in frame from base 1. Reading the germline V gene gives CDR1 MRHNA and CDR2 SNTAGT. The V and J ends are trimmed by 7 bases and 0 bases, leaving 10 bases between them. Beyond this particular receptor, the publication reports: CD4 TCRs associated with the vaccine covered the entire spike protein, and the dominant responses were in regions 160-218 and 743-854. Nearly half of unique spike-specific TCRs reportedly recognized epitopes outside regions mutated in the B.1.351 and B.1.1.7 variants. In the small 56-69-year group, the increase in depth fell short of significance, most likely because of low power. Participants were mostly white British, with more females than males. The authors suggested clonal diversity may have been underestimated. Conclusions about previously exposed vaccinees are limited because only 5 or 6 AZD1222 recipients were SARS-CoV-2 seropositive at baseline. Because no samples from the day 14 peak response were available, repertoires could be characterized only after the peak T cell response. Spike-specific TCR breadth and depth rose significantly after two AZD1222 doses compared with day 0 and with MenACWY recipients.

The CDR3 regions of human TCRbeta chains were analyzed by immunosequencing. On the study's bioinformatics: Repertoire TCRs were checked for matches against a reference library of SARS-CoV-2-specific TCRs that had been generated using the MIRA antigen-specificity platform. Breadth meant the fraction of unique TCRs that were SARS-CoV-2-associated, whereas depth meant the fraction of total T cells that were SARS-CoV-2-associated. Using the MIRA data, each spike-specific TCR was mapped to the spike region that the TCR reacts to and placed in a CD4 or CD8 class. Log10-transformed breadth and depth values were compared by one-way ANOVA with Sidak's multiple comparisons tests. The source is immuneACCESS, and TCRdb retained only in-frame sequences with V and J called. Part of the clones is not carried over; for the studies checked, unresolved V genes explain less than half of this, and the remainder is unexplained. The DNA was the basis for D and trimming; V, J and clone size are from that table. Within this sample are about 270,000 clones, with 90% to 95% of them counted one time only. The ten largest account for about 0.5% of the sample.

Sample time point, as interpreted from the label and publication: about 28 days (+/-7) after the second vaccine dose. AZD1222 recipients whose second dose came at about 4 weeks and those whose second dose came at about 12 weeks were combined into one group, since spike-specific TCR depth and breadth did not differ between the two schedules. The vaccinee samples were drawn from two UK trials, COV001 and COV002, one of which was a single-blind randomized controlled phase 2/3 trial testing AZD1222 (ChAdOx1 nCoV-19) in healthy adults. Trial participant PBMC samples were collected at day 0 and day 28 after the second dose for TCRbeta chain sequencing. Concerning this clone: Its binding antigen is unknown. No base quality values were provided; no much bigger clone lies one nucleotide off.

The chain links TRBV6-4 with TRBJ1-5; there is no confident call for the D gene. The sequence came from an adult who received the AZD1222 COVID-19 vaccine. Sequenced here: peripheral blood, sampled 28 days after the second AZD1222 dose. The nucleotide sequence reads TGTGCCAGCATAGGAAAGGCTAGCAATCAGCCCCAGCATTTT. Translated, it reads CASIGKASNQPQHF.